This TCR beta chain was sequenced during a study of beta chain features in type 1 diabetes. Study conclusions and caveats: PCR, the amplification step, might favor shorter templates, equally in patients and controls.

This clone has a handful of counts. Its matching antigen is unknown. The identical CDR3 is also encoded by other nucleotide sequences in the sample. This CDR3 has 14 residues. Trimming removed 3 bases from V and 1 base from J; junction bases left unmatched: 4. Germline CDR1 reads SGHRS; CDR2 reads YFSETQ. Populations isolated by sorting all had purity greater than 95%. As every portion of the isolated RNA was reverse transcribed, the sequencing read expressed TCRB transcripts. TCRdb's table, derived via immunoSEQ multiplex PCR, lists solely in-frame clones and lacks some. The sample lists hundreds of thousands of clones; 15% were seen once.

The material sequenced was naive CD4+ T cells from blood. The sequence was collected from a man aged 18 to 30 in good health. The chain has TRBV5-1 and TRBJ2-7, with 7 nucleotides matching TRBD1. The CDR3 sequence: CASSSGQASYEQYF. The CDR3 DNA is TGCGCCAGCAGCTCCGGACAGGCGTCCTACGAGCAGTACTTC.